This is a list of T cell receptor beta chains from one sample in a study of blood T cell repertoires in COVID-19. Profiled with immunoSEQ multiplex PCR; TCRdb holds only in-frame clones, not every one. The repertoire holds 310,000 or so clones, with about 86% as singletons. Sequences were obtained from peripheral blood. The receptors come from a woman in her forties or fifties with acute or convalescent COVID-19. CDR3s include the opening cysteine and the closing phenylalanine or tryptophan. D genes are given only for firm matches. Only some rows state a clone size, as once, few, many or a class for expanded clones.

len: 16
v_gene: TRBV5-4
d_gene: TRBD2
abundance: -
j_gene: TRBJ2-2
CDR3nt: TGTGCCAGCAGCTTGTCCCAGCGGGGGGGAAACGGGGAGCTGTTTTTT
CDR3aa: CASSLSQRGGNGELFF

len: 14
v_gene: TRBV6-7
d_gene: -
abundance: few
j_gene: TRBJ2-2
CDR3nt: TGTGCCAGCAGGAAACAGGGCATCGCCGGGGAGCTGTTTTTT
CDR3aa: CASRKQGIAGELFF

len: 14
v_gene: TRBV24-1
d_gene: -
abundance: few
j_gene: TRBJ2-3
CDR3nt: TGTGCCACCAGTGGAGCTAGCGATGCAGATACGCAGTATTTT
CDR3aa: CATSGASDADTQYF

len: 13
v_gene: TRBV28
d_gene: -
abundance: -
j_gene: TRBJ2-1
CDR3nt: TGTGCCAGCGATCAGGGGAACTACAATGAGCAGTTCTTC
CDR3aa: CASDQGNYNEQFF

len: 13
v_gene: TRBV5-1
d_gene: -
abundance: -
j_gene: TRBJ2-3
CDR3nt: TGCGCCAGCAGCTTGGCGAGGACAGATACGCAGTATTTT
CDR3aa: CASSLARTDTQYF

len: 14
v_gene: TRBV24-1
d_gene: TRBD1
abundance: -
j_gene: TRBJ2-1
CDR3nt: TGTGCCACCAGTGACACGACAGGGTACAATGAGCAGTTCTTC
CDR3aa: CATSDTTGYNEQFF

len: 12
v_gene: TRBV5-4
d_gene: -
abundance: -
j_gene: TRBJ1-2
CDR3nt: TGTGCCAGCAGCTCCTCGGGGTCGGACTACACCTTC
CDR3aa: CASSSSGSDYTF

len: 15
v_gene: TRBV5-6
d_gene: TRBD1
abundance: once
j_gene: TRBJ1-3
CDR3nt: TGTGCCAGCAGCGGGGACAGGGGGCTAAGAAACACCATATATTTT
CDR3aa: CASSGDRGLRNTIYF

len: 13
v_gene: TRBV27
d_gene: TRBD1
abundance: -
j_gene: TRBJ1-2
CDR3nt: TGTGCCAGCAGGCCTCAGGGGGCGGGTGGCTACACCTTC
CDR3aa: CASRPQGAGGYTF

len: 15
v_gene: TRBV2
d_gene: -
abundance: -
j_gene: TRBJ1-1
CDR3nt: TGTGCCAGCAGTGAATGGGGAGAGAGGGACACTGAAGCTTTCTTT
CDR3aa: CASSEWGERDTEAFF